In this sample, the clone carrying this T cell receptor beta chain turned up many times. The data were taken from a study of early T cells in non-severe SARS-CoV-2 infection. The length of the CDR3 is 17 residues. Trimming cost V 0 bases and J 4 bases; bases outside gene matches: 8. CDR1 and CDR2 from the germline V gene are SGHVS and FQNEAQ. TCRdb independently ran MiXCR on the 5' RACE reads; one entry per CDR3 protein. The data hold 64,000 or so distinct CDR3 sequences, with about an eighth observed a single time. Sequencing input: whole blood. This TCR was recovered from an adult who was a healthcare worker with PCR-confirmed SARS-CoV-2 infection or an uninfected control (not recorded which). The gene calls are TRBV7-8 and TRBJ2-1, with 8 bases that match TRBD2. CDR3 sequence reads: CASSLARFSGMYNEQFF. The CDR3 DNA follows: TGTGCCAGCAGCTTAGCGCGGTTTAGCGGGATGTACAATGAGCAGTTCTTC.